This T cell receptor (beta chain) was sequenced in a study of CD8 T cells in ankylosing spondylitis. Study results and limitations: A motif of eight highly homologous TCR beta variants was seen as apparently characteristic of ankylosing spondylitis blood. In ankylosing spondylitis patients, matched synovial fluid reportedly showed significant enrichment of disease-linked clones.

Trimming took 2 bases from V and 4 from J, leaving 13 bases between them. CDR3 length: 15 residues. Germline CDR1 reads MDHEN; CDR2 reads SYDVKM. Comment on this clonotype: Its target is unknown.

TCRdb called the 5' RACE reads again in MiXCR, with one record for every CDR3 protein. The data show about 840,000 distinct CDR3 sequences, about an eighth seen once. This clonotype originated in a male donor with ankylosing spondylitis. Sequencing was carried out using blood, either unsorted or a sorted T cell fraction (not recorded which). The rearrangement uses TRBV28 and TRBJ2-3; the D call may be TRBD1 or TRBD2 (5 bases each). CDR3 DNA sequence: TGTGCCAGCAGTTTAAGGGGAAGAGGGTCAGATACGCAGTATTTT. Encoded protein: CASSLRGRGSDTQYF. Full variable domain (remainder filled in from reference TRBV28 and TRBJ2-3): DVKVTQSSRYLVKRTGEKVFLECVQDMDHENMFWYRQDPGLGLRLIYFSYDVKMKEKGDIPEGYSVSREKKERFSLILESASTNQTSMYLCASSLRGRGSDTQYFGPGTRLTVL.